A single T cell receptor (beta chain) is shown here with its context. This entry belongs to a study of blood T cell repertoires in COVID-19. Across the whole study: Donors in the United States, Italy and Spain gave samples during acute or convalescent COVID-19. PBMCs, B-cell-depleted T cells, or T cells were the source of the cDNA or gDNA that made up the material.

The authors' processing: Estimation of nucleated cell counts was performed using reference gene primer amplification. The assay was immunoSEQ multiplex PCR, and TCRdb's table has in-frame clones only and misses some. V and J calls and clone size are as listed in that table; D and trimming were resolved from the DNA. The sample lists around 20,000 clones, 87% seen once, with roughly 8.3% in the top ten. V gave up 6 bases and J gave up 1 base; unmatched junction bases: 9. Per germline, CDR1 MNHEY and CDR2 SMNVEV (reference sequence). This CDR3 has 15 amino acids. The TCR sequence derives from a human donor in a cohort sampled during active COVID-19. The donor label of this sample is uncertain. V gene TRBV27 combines with J gene TRBJ2-7, with TRBD2 matching over 7 bases. Source material: peripheral blood. CDR3 sequence: CASRPFGGGSYEQYF. The DNA for the CDR3 is TGTGCCAGCAGACCCTTCGGCGGGGGTTCCTACGAGCAGTACTTC.